The 18 T cell receptor beta chains in this list originate from one sample, sequenced in a study of CD8 T cells in Susac syndrome. RNA was extracted with the RNeasy kit, and a quantity of roughly 0.5 to 1 ug was reverse transcribed using random hexamers. MiXCR, run by TCRdb on the immunoSEQ multiplex PCR reads, gives a single entry per CDR3 protein. This table has 65,000 to 95,000 distinct CDR3 sequences, 94% appearing once. Sequencing was carried out using CD8+ T cells from PBMCs. These TCRs come from a human donor with Susac syndrome.

The V and J genes are TRBV10-3 and TRBJ2-7; the D is unclear. In germline, CDR1 is ENHRY, CDR2 SYGVKD. The CDR3 runs to 13 residues. V was cut by 3 bases and J by 1 base, with 7 bases left in between. The CDR3 sequence: CAISDETSYEQYF. The DNA for the CDR3 is TGTGCCATCAGTGACGAGACTTCCTACGAGCAGTACTTC.

The rearrangement uses TRBV6-2 or TRBV6-3 and TRBJ2-5; 13 positions agree with TRBD2. Trimming removed 4 bases from V and 0 bases from J; junction bases left unmatched: 5. CDR1 and CDR2 (germline): MNHEY, SVGEGT. The CDR3 spans 17 residues. The chain's CDR3 is CASSSGLAGVYQETQYF. The CDR3, as DNA: TGTGCCAGCAGTTCTGGACTAGCGGGGGTGTACCAAGAGACCCAGTACTTC.

The chain combines TRBV4-3 with TRBJ2-1; 14 nucleotides align to TRBD2. V dropped 8 bases and J dropped 0; count of bases not matched to a gene: 9. This CDR3 comprises 18 residues. Germline V gene sequence: CDR1 LGHNA, CDR2 YSLEER. CDR3 bases: TGCGCCAGCGCCGGGACTAGCGGGAGTCTTTCCTCCTACAATGAGCAGTTCTTC. Translated, it gives CASAGTSGSLSSYNEQFF.

The chain carries TRBV6-2 or TRBV6-3 and TRBJ2-5; 13 positions match TRBD2. The CDR3 runs to 19 residues. The J segment lost 4 bases and the V segment lost 4 bases, leaving 15 bases of the junction unmatched. The germline V gene encodes CDR1 MNHEY and CDR2 SVGEGT. CDR3 nucleotides: TGTGCCAGCAGTTTTCGAGGACTAGCGGGGGCCGGTAACGGAGAGACCCAGTACTTC. As protein: CASSFRGLAGAGNGETQYF.

The V call is TRBV27, the J call TRBJ2-6; D remains ambiguous. The V gene's germline CDR1 is MNHEY and CDR2 SMNVEV (reference sequence). This CDR3 has 14 residues. Trimming removed 7 bases from V and 2 bases from J, with 9 bases in between. The CDR3 coding sequence is TGTGCCAGCAAGGCTCGGGCTGGGGCCAACGTCCTGACTTTC. This sequence encodes CASKARAGANVLTF.

The chain combines TRBV18 with TRBJ1-5, with TRBD1 identical over 7 bases. Trimming cost V 6 bases and J 6 bases; bases outside gene matches: 5. CDR1 is KGHSH, CDR2 LQKENI, per germline. CDR3 length: 13 amino acids. CDR3 sequence (DNA): TGTGCCAGCTCCTCAGGGGGAGGTCAGCCCCAGCATTTT. It encodes CASSSGGGQPQHF.

V gene TRBV30 combines with J gene TRBJ2-2, with D perhaps TRBD1 (5 bases). Looked up from germline, CDR1 is GTSNPN and CDR2 is SVGIG (reference sequence). V lost 8 bases and J lost 6, with 7 bases in between. The CDR3 loop spans 10 amino acids. Here the CDR3 reads CAAGSGELFF. The DNA for the CDR3 is TGTGCCGCAGGGTCCGGGGAGCTGTTTTTT.

The chain carries TRBV28 and TRBJ1-5, with a weak D call TRBD1 (6 bases). CDR1 is MDHEN, CDR2 SYDVKM, per germline. V lost 10 bases and J 0 bases, leaving 13 bases between the germline ends. The CDR3 is 14 amino acids. This chain's CDR3 is CATSYRASNQPQHF. DNA of the CDR3: TGTGCCACCTCGTACAGGGCTAGCAATCAGCCCCAGCATTTT.

This clonotype showed up just once. The J gene is TRBJ2-7, the V gene TRBV7-8, with D possibly being TRBD1 or TRBD2 (5 bases each). Per the germline V gene, CDR1 is SGHVS and CDR2 is FQNEAQ. The CDR3 runs 16 residues. With 5 bases removed from V and 0 bases from J, the gap between germline ends came to 17 bases. CDR3 nucleotides: TGTGCCAGCAGCCTCAATGAGGGGCCGAGCTCCTACGAGCAGTACTTC. Its protein product is CASSLNEGPSSYEQYF. The full variable domain, in which reference TRBV7-8 and TRBJ2-7 provide the parts outside the CDR3, is GAGVSQSPRYKVAKRGQDVALRCDPISGHVSLFWYQQALGQGPEFLTYFQNEAQLDKSGLPSDRFFAERPEGSVSTLKIQRTQQEDSAVYLCASSLNEGPSSYEQYFGPGTRLTVT.

A word on this clonotype: At one end, the junction sequence differs from germline, possibly due to a read error. The chain uses TRBV5-6 and TRBJ2-1; no reliable D call. The CDR3 has 12 amino acids. Germline V gives CDR1 SGHDT, CDR2 YYEEEE. CDR3 in amino acids: CASTLSGNEQFF. In DNA form, the CDR3 reads TGTGCCAGCACCTTGAGTGGGAATGAGCAGTTCTTC.

This clonotype was seen a single time. The junction does not match germline at one end; this may be a read error. The genes are TRBV28 and TRBJ1-1, with D hard to call. This CDR3 comprises 11 residues. Germline CDR1 reads MDHEN; CDR2 reads SYDVKM. In nucleotides, the CDR3 is TGTGCCAGCAGTAGAAACAGTGAAGCTTTCTTT. It specifies CASSRNSEAFF.

The chain has TRBV2 and TRBJ1-2; D is uncertain. Per germline, CDR1 SNHLY and CDR2 FYNNEI. The CDR3 spans 15 residues. Trimming took off 9 bases at V and 8 bases at J, with 25 bases between the two ends. The chain's CDR3 is CASDPSLGSKRGYTF. As DNA, the CDR3 is TGTGCCAGTGATCCTTCGCTAGGCTCGAAGCGGGGCTACACCTTC.

The rearrangement links TRBV7-9 to TRBJ1-1; a possible D gene is TRBD1 (6 bases). The CDR3 totals 13 residues. Germline V CDR1 and CDR2: SEHNR, FQNEAQ (reference sequence). V lost 4 bases, J lost 5 bases, and 11 bases lay in between. The chain's CDR3 is CASSWNRETEAFF. The CDR3 region has the DNA TGTGCCAGCAGCTGGAACAGGGAAACTGAAGCTTTCTTT.

The chain employs TRBV11-2 and TRBJ1-2; TRBD1 is a possible D gene (6 bases). Deletions cut 5 bases from V and 8 bases from J, with 12 bases between. CDR1 is SGHAT, CDR2 FQNNGV, per germline. The CDR3 loop spans 12 amino acids. The CDR3 here is CASSKQGGGYTF. In nucleotides, the CDR3 is TGTGCCAGCAGCAAACAGGGTGGCGGCTACACCTTC.

V is TRBV4-1 and J is TRBJ2-2, with TRBD1 matching over 8 bases. Germline-derived CDR1 and CDR2 are MGHRA and YSYEKL. Trimming at V came to 1 base and at J to 7 bases, leaving 5 bases not matched to a gene. This CDR3 has 15 amino acids. As DNA, the CDR3 is TGCGCCAGCAGCCAAGGACAGGGGTCTCACGGGGAGCTGTTTTTT. Amino acids: CASSQGQGSHGELFF.

The chain links TRBV5-6 to TRBJ1-5; 11 bases fit TRBD1. Germline assignment: CDR1 SGHDT and CDR2 YYEEEE. J was trimmed by 5 bases and V by 5 bases; bases with no gene match: 3. CDR3 length: 14 residues. The CDR3 DNA sequence: TGTGCCAGCAGACCGGGACAGGGGGATCAGCCCCAGCATTTT. This codes for CASRPGQGDQPQHF. The full variable domain, rest sourced from reference TRBV5-6 and TRBJ1-5, is DAGVTQSPTHLIKTRGQQVTLRCSPKSGHDTVSWYQQALGQGPQFIFQYYEEEERQRGNFPDRFSGHQFPNYSSELNVNALLLGDSALYLCASRPGQGDQPQHFGDGTRLSIL.

In nucleotides, the CDR3 is TGTGCCAGCAGCGTATACGATGGTATTGGTGAGCAGTTCTTC. The encoded protein is CASSVYDGIGEQFF. The chain links TRBV9 to TRBJ2-1; no definite D call. The CDR3 sequence is 14 residues long. CDR1 and CDR2 from the germline V gene are SGDLS and YYNGEE. V lost 1 base and J 9 bases, leaving 14 bases between the germline ends.

The rearrangement uses TRBV7-9 and TRBJ2-1, with D maybe TRBD2 (5 bases). CDR1 is SEHNR and CDR2 is FQNEAQ in the germline V gene (reference sequence). V lost 0 bases and J lost 2, with 8 bases in between. This CDR3 has 15 residues. The CDR3 loop reads CASSLAVTTYNEQFF. The CDR3 bases are TGTGCCAGCAGCTTAGCGGTGACTACCTACAATGAGCAGTTCTTC. The full variable domain, rest sourced from reference TRBV7-9 and TRBJ2-1, is DTGVSQNPRHKITKRGQNVTFRCDPISEHNRLYWYRQTLGQGPEFLTYFQNEAQLEKSRLLSDRFSAERPKGSFSTLEIQRTEQGDSAMYLCASSLAVTTYNEQFFGPGTRLTVL.